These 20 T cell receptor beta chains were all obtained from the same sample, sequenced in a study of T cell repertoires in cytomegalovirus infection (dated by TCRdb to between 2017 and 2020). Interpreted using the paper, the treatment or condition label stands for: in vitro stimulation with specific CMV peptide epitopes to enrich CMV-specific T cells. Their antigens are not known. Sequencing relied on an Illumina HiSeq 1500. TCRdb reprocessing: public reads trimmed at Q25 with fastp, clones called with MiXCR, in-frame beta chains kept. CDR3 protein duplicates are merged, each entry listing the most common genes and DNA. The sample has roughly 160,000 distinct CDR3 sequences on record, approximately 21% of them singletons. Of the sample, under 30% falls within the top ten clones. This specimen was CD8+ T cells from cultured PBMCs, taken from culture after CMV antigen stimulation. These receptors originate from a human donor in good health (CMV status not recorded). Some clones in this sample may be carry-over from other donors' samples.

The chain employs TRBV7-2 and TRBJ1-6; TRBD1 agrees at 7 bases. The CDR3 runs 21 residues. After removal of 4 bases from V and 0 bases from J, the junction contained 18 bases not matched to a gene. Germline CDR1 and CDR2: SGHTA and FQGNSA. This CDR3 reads CASSYPGPDRSSSSYNSPLHF. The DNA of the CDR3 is TGTGCCAGCAGCTACCCCGGCCCGGACAGGTCCTCGAGCTCCTATAATTCACCCCTCCACTTT. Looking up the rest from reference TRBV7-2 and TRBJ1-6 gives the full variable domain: GAGVSQSPSNKVTEKGKDVELRCDPISGHTALYWYRQSLGQGLEFLIYFQGNSAPDKSGLPSDRFSAERTGGSVSTLTIQRTQQEDSAVYLCASSYPGPDRSSSSYNSPLHFGNGTRLTVT.

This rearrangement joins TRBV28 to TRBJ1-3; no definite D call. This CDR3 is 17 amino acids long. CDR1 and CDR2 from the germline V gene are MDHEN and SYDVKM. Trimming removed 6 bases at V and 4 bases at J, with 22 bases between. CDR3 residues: CASRRSAAWLSGNTIYF. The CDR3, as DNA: TGTGCCAGCAGGAGAAGCGCGGCTTGGCTTTCCGGAAACACCATATATTTT.

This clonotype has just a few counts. CDR3 sequence reads: CASSSDTGNTEAFF. The CDR3 DNA follows: TGTGCCAGCAGCAGTGACACGGGGAACACTGAAGCTTTCTTT. The chain uses TRBV7-9 and TRBJ1-1, with no clear D. The CDR3 length is 14 residues. Germline-derived CDR1 and CDR2 are SEHNR and FQNEAQ (reference sequence). V was clipped by 5 bases and J by 1 base, with 11 bases between them.

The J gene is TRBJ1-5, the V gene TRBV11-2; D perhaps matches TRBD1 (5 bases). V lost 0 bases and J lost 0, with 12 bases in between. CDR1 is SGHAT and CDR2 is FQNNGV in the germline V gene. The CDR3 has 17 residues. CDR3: CASSLDREIGSNQPQHF. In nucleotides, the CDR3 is TGTGCCAGCAGCTTAGACAGGGAAATCGGTAGCAATCAGCCCCAGCATTTT.

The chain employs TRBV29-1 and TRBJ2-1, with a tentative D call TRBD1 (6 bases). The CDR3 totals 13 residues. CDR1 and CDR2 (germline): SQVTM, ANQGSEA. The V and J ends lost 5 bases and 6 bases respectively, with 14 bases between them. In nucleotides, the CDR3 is TGCAGCGTTTCCCGGGACACTTTCAATGAGCAGTTCTTC. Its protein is CSVSRDTFNEQFF.

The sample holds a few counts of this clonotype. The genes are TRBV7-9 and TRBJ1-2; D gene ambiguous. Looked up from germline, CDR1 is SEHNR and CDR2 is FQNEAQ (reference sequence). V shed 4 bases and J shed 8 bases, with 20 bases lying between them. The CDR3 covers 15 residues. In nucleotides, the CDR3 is TGTGCCAGCAGCTCTCCCCAATCACGGACGTGGGGCTACACCTTC. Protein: CASSSPQSRTWGYTF.

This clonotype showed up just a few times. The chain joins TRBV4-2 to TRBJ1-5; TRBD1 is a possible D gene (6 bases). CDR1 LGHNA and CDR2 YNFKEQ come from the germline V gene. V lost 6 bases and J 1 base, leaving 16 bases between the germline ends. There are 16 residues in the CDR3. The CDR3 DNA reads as TGTGCCAGCAGTCTAAGAAAGGGACAAAGCAATCAGCCCCAGCATTTT. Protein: CASSLRKGQSNQPQHF.

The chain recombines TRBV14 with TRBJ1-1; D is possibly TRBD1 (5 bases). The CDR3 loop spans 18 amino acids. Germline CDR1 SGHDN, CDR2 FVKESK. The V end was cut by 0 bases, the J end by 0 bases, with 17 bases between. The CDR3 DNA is TGTGCCAGCAGCCAAGATACCCCGGCAGGGCTTATGAACACTGAAGCTTTCTTT. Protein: CASSQDTPAGLMNTEAFF.

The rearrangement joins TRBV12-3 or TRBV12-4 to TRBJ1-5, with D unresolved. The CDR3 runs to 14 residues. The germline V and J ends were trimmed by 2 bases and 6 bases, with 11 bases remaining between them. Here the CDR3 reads CASSLSGSGQPQHF. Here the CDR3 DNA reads TGTGCCAGCAGTTTAAGTGGGAGCGGTCAGCCCCAGCATTTT.

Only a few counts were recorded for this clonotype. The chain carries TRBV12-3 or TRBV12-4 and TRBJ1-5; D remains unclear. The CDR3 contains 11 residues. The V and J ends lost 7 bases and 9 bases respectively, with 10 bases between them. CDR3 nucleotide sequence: TGTGCCAGCACCTCAGCCGGGCCCCAGCATTTT. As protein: CASTSAGPQHF.

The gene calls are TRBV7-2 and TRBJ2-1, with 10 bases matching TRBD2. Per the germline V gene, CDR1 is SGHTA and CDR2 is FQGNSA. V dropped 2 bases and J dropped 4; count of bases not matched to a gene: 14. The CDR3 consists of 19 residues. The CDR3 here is CASSLRSGGARSEYNEQFF. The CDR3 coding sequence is TGTGCCAGCAGCTTAAGAAGCGGGGGGGCTCGCTCAGAGTACAATGAGCAGTTCTTC.

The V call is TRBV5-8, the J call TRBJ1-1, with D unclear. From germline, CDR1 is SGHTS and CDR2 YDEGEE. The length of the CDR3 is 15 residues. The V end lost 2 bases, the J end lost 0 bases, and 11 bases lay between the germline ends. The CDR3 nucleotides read TGTGCCAGCAGCTTACCGGGAGTCTTGAACACTGAAGCTTTCTTT. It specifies CASSLPGVLNTEAFF.

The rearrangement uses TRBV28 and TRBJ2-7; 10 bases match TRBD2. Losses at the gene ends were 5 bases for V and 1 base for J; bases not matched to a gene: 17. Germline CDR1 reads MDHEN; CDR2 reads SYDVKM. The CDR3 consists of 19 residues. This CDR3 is CASSQTWGSGGKRSYEQYF. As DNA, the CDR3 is TGTGCCAGCAGTCAAACATGGGGTAGCGGGGGGAAAAGATCCTACGAGCAGTACTTC.

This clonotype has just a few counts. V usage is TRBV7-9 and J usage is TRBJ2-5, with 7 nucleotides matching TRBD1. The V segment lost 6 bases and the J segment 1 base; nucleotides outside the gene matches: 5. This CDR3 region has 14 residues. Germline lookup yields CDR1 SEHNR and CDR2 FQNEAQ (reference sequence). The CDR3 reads CASRNRDSQETQYF. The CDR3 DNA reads TGTGCCAGCAGAAACCGGGACAGCCAAGAGACCCAGTACTTC.

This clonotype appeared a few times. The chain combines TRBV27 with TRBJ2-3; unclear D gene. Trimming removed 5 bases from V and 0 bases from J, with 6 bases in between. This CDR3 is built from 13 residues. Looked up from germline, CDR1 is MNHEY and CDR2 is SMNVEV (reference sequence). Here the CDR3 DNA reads TGTGCCAGCAGTGCCTCTAGCACAGATACGCAGTATTTT. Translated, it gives CASSASSTDTQYF.

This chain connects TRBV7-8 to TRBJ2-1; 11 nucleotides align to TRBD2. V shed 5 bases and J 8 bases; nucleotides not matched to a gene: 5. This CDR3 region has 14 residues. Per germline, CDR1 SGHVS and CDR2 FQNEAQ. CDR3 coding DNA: TGTGCCAGCAGCCTTAGCGGGGGGGCCGATGAGCAGTTCTTC. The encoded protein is CASSLSGGADEQFF. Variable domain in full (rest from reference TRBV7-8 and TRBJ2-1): GAGVSQSPRYKVAKRGQDVALRCDPISGHVSLFWYQQALGQGPEFLTYFQNEAQLDKSGLPSDRFFAERPEGSVSTLKIQRTQQEDSAVYLCASSLSGGADEQFFGPGTRLTVL.

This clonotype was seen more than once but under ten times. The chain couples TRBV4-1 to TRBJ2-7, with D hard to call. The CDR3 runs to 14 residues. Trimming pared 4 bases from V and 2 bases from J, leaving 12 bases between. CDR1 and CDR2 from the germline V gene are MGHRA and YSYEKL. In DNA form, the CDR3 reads TGCGCCAGCAGCCTAGAGCCGGTTACCTACGAGCAGTACTTC. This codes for CASSLEPVTYEQYF.

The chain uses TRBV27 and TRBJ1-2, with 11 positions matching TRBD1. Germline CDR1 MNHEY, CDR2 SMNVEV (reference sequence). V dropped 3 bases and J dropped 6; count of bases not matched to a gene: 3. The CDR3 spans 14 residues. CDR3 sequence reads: CASSFRDRGDGYTF. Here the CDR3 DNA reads TGTGCCAGCAGTTTCCGGGACAGGGGGGATGGCTACACCTTC.

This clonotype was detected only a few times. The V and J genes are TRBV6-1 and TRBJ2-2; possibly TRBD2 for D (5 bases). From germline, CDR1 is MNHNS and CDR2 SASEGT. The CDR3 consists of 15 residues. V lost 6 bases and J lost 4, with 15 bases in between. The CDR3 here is CASRIGSQRTGELFF. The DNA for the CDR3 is TGTGCCAGCAGAATAGGGAGTCAGCGCACCGGGGAGCTGTTTTTT.

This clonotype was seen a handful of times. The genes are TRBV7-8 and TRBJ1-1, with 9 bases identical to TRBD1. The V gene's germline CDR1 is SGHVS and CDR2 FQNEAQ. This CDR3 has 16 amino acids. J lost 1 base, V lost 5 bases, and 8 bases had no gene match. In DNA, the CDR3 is TGTGCCAGCAGCCAGGGACAGGGTGGAAAGAACACTGAAGCTTTCTTT. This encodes CASSQGQGGKNTEAFF.